This paragraph reports one T cell receptor (beta chain). This clone came up once. Its cognate antigen has yet to be identified. Per-base quality was not reported, and no clone a single base away is much larger than it. The sample is drawn from a study of blood T cell repertoires in COVID-19 (dated by TCRdb to 2019 to 2021). Context from the whole study: Samples covering the acute and convalescent phases of COVID-19 were provided by collaborators in the United States, Italy and Spain. The material from the prospective study consisted of cDNA or gDNA derived from T cells, B-cell-depleted T cells, or PBMCs. Samples were obtained from the ongoing ImmuneRACE study (first 160 participants) and from some 1,300 subjects provided by 6 global collaborators. Nearly every sample came with metadata listing a de-identified subject ID, COVID-19 status, age in years and sex. Where HLA class I and class II types were available, the types were taken from metadata supplied by the sample provider, not from assay-based typing. The repertoires were released in a freely available public database meant as a resource for research on the immune response to SARS-CoV-2. Subjects who had been exposed to COVID-19, were actively infected with it, or had recovered from it provided the deeply sampled blood TCRbeta repertoires that made up the dataset. The paper's findings and limits, for the study overall: Clinical and demographic metadata were provided uncurated, with the amount varying by source and participant.

As encoded in the germline V gene, CDR1 is SNHLY while CDR2 is FYNNEI. The junction carries 16 bases between V and J, which are trimmed by 8 bases and 3 bases respectively. From the cysteine through the phenylalanine, the CDR3 covers 14 amino acids. The entry retains the CDR3 DNA only, 42 bases that are in frame from base 1. A second Seattle source provided samples from volunteer blood donors who had recovered from COVID-19. Collaborating institutions collected whole blood in K2EDTA tubes following their own protocols. For TCRbeta analysis, collaborators shipped samples in one of three forms: frozen whole blood, isolated PBMCs, or DNA extracted from either of those sample types. TCRbeta CDR3 regions were amplified from genomic DNA using the immunoSEQ Assay, a bias-controlled multiplex PCR. The study's own analysis went as follows. The number of nucleated cells in each sample was estimated by amplification of reference gene primers within the assay. Sequence reads were collapsed and filtered to measure the absolute abundance of every unique TCRbeta CDR3 rearrangement. For each sample, productive Simpson clonality was calculated as the square root of Simpson's diversity index over productive rearrangements. Held by TCRdb, this immuneACCESS table contains in-frame sequences only and omits some clones. Under half of the omission traces to an unresolved V gene where checked; the cause of the rest is unknown. D and trimming were read from the DNA, whereas the V and J calls and clone size are those reported in that table. The table for this sample lists 250,000 to 350,000 clones; 70% to 90% of them were counted only once. About 2.2% of the sample goes to the ten largest clones.

This receptor was identified in a woman younger than 45 who had recovered from COVID-19. The receptor chain draws on TRBV2 and TRBJ1-1, with the D gene too uncertain to name. What was sequenced was peripheral blood. The DNA sequence reads TGTGCCAGCGTTAAGAGGAATTCGGACACTGAAGCTTTCTTT. It translates to CASVKRNSDTEAFF. The variable domain in full, with residues beyond the CDR3 obtained from the reference TRBV2 and TRBJ1-1 genes, is EPEVTQTPSHQVTQMGQEVILRCVPISNHLYFYWYRQILGQKVEFLVSFYNNEISEKSEIFDDQFSVERPDGSNFTLKIRSTKLEDSAMYFCASVKRNSDTEAFFGQGTRLTVV.